This entry lists 9 T cell receptor beta chains sequenced from one sample in a study of identical twins. One entry per CDR3 protein, called by TCRdb with MiXCR from the 5' RACE reads. The sample has roughly 200,000 distinct CDR3 sequences; about 16% are singletons. These records were also assigned to another study, of T cells expressing NK-cell markers.

The sequencing input was CD8+ T cells sorted from blood. These receptors were collected from a woman aged 18-35 years in good health.

This clonotype has just a few counts. V and J are TRBV7-9 and TRBJ2-1; D ambiguous. The CDR3 is made up of 12 amino acids. In germline, CDR1 is SEHNR, CDR2 FQNEAQ (reference sequence). V lost 5 bases to trimming and J lost 9 bases, with 11 bases between them. The CDR3 spells CASSHITTEQFF. The CDR3 nucleotides read TGTGCCAGCAGCCATATAACCACTGAGCAGTTCTTC.

The CDR3 sequence is CASSSPGLAGLSYEQYF. DNA of the CDR3: TGTGCCAGCAGTTCGCCGGGACTAGCGGGTTTGTCCTACGAGCAGTACTTC. This chain links TRBV12-3 or TRBV12-4 with TRBJ2-7; 12 bases match TRBD2. The V segment lost 4 bases and the J segment 1 base; nucleotides outside the gene matches: 8. The CDR3 covers 17 residues.

This clonotype has just one count. The chain is built from TRBV12-5 and TRBJ2-7; D uncertain. The CDR3 runs to 12 residues. Germline V gives CDR1 LGHNT, CDR2 FRNRAP. The germline V and J ends were trimmed by 0 bases and 1 base, with 1 base remaining between them. CDR3 protein: CASGLVSYEQYF. The CDR3 bases are TGTGCTAGTGGTTTGGTGTCCTACGAGCAGTACTTC.

This chain links TRBV29-1 with TRBJ1-1, with 8 bases matching TRBD1. The trim removed 6 bases at V and 0 bases at J, leaving 6 bases unmatched. Germline CDR1 SQVTM, CDR2 ANQGSEA. This CDR3 contains 14 residues. Here the CDR3 DNA reads TGCAGCGTCCCAGGGACAGGCATGAACACTGAAGCTTTCTTT. Translating it yields CSVPGTGMNTEAFF.

The V and J genes are TRBV4-3 and TRBJ2-3, with D tentatively TRBD2 (6 bases). CDR1 is LGHNA, CDR2 YSLEER, per germline. The CDR3 runs to 16 residues. The V and J ends lost 2 bases and 0 bases respectively, with 12 bases between them. The DNA for the CDR3 is TGCGCCAGCAGCCAACCACCGGGAGCAAGCACAGATACGCAGTATTTT. Encoded protein: CASSQPPGASTDTQYF.

The genes are TRBV15 and TRBJ1-5, with D maybe TRBD1 (6 bases). Germline assignment: CDR1 LNHNV and CDR2 YYDKDF (reference sequence). The CDR3 extends over 14 amino acids. Trimming left V 4 bases short and J 2 bases short, with 9 bases between. CDR3 nucleotides: TGTGCCACCAGCACGCCAGGGGGCAATCAGCCCCAGCATTTT. Translation: CATSTPGGNQPQHF.

The chain uses TRBV15 and TRBJ2-3, with 14 bases lining up with TRBD2. CDR3 length: 17 residues. CDR1 and CDR2 (germline): LNHNV, YYDKDF (reference sequence). V lost 5 bases to trimming and J lost 5 bases; unmatched junction nucleotides: 9. The CDR3 loop is CATSEYGTSGGGDTQYF. The CDR3 DNA sequence: TGTGCCACCAGCGAGTATGGGACTAGCGGGGGAGGAGATACGCAGTATTTT.

This rearrangement joins TRBV5-4 to TRBJ2-1; D is perhaps TRBD2 (7 bases). The V end lost 3 bases, the J end lost 5 bases, and 12 bases lay between the germline ends. The CDR3 sequence is 14 residues long. The germline gives CDR1 SGHNT, CDR2 YYREEE (reference sequence). This chain's CDR3 is CASSSQGRDNEQFF. CDR3 DNA sequence: TGTGCCAGCAGCTCGCAGGGGAGGGACAATGAGCAGTTCTTC.

This clonotype was picked up a small number of times. This chain links TRBV15 with TRBJ2-7; the D is unclear. Germline V CDR1 and CDR2: LNHNV, YYDKDF (reference sequence). Trimming stripped 2 bases from V and 5 bases from J, with 13 bases between. CDR3 size: 14 residues. In DNA form, the CDR3 reads TGTGCCACCAGCAGAACCGCAGGCGAAAACGAGCAGTACTTC. Amino acids: CATSRTAGENEQYF.